This T cell receptor (beta chain) was captured in a study of PD-1 blockade in classical Hodgkin lymphoma. The time point: cycle 4 day 1 (C4D1), after less than seven weeks of nivolumab. With no exception, relapse followed autologous stem cell transplantation in all patients, and brentuximab vedotin exposure varied. Findings and limits, study-wide: Patients were excluded if nivolumab began under 1 year after ASCT (the autologous transplant). Complete responders' baseline diversity resembled that of newly diagnosed patients. What caused the repertoire differences, perhaps disease activity or prior therapy, remains undefined. At baseline, newly diagnosed patients reportedly showed less TCR diversity than healthy donors.

V lost 0 bases and J 3 bases, leaving 9 bases between the germline ends. Germline assignment: CDR1 SGDLS and CDR2 YYNGEE. The CDR3 runs 14 residues. Clones were sequenced by immunoSEQ multiplex PCR, and TCRdb holds only the in-frame ones, with some missing. Among about 27,000 clones listed, over 55% were seen once. Note on this clone: Its antigen is still unknown.

The genes are TRBV9 and TRBJ2-5; D possibly matches TRBD1 or TRBD2 (5 bases each). The source was peripheral blood mononuclear cells (PBMCs), collected before the fourth cycle of nivolumab. This receptor was identified in a human donor with classical Hodgkin lymphoma. The CDR3 DNA is TGTGCCAGCAGCGTAGACGGGGCCGAAGAGACCCAGTACTTC. Translating gives CASSVDGAEETQYF.